The rows below give T cell receptor gamma chains drawn from one sample of a study of intestinal T cells in coeliac disease. TCRdb called clones from the multiplex PCR reads again using CATT. Of roughly 540 gamma-chain clones listed, around 51% are singletons. The sequencing sample was made of a duodenal biopsy. The receptors derive from a human donor with celiac disease. Both conserved end residues are part of each CDR3. Only part of the rows carry a size: once, few, many, or a class if the clone is expanded.

j_gene,abundance,v_gene,CDR3aa,CDR3nt
TRGJ1/TRGJ2,large,TRGV4,CATWAYYKKLF,TGTGCCACCTGGGCGTATTATAAGAAACTCTTT
TRGJ1/TRGJ2,once,TRGV3,CATWDNRPCIYYKKLF,TGTGCCACCTGGGACAACAGGCCATGCATTTATTATAAGAAACTCTTT
TRGJP1,-,TRGV2,CAPRSGLSWFKIF,TGTGCACCTCGGAGCGGGCTGAGTTGGTTCAAGATATTT
TRGJP1,-,TRGV10,CAPPAIFTTGWFKIF,TGTGCTCCCCCCGCGATATTTACCACTGGTTGGTTCAAGATATTT
TRGJ1/TRGJ2,-,TRGV4,CASPGDYKKLF,TGTGCCAGCCCCGGGGATTATAAGAAACTCTTT
TRGJ1/TRGJ2,-,TRGV4,CADPGDYKKLF,TGTGCCGACCCCGGGGATTATAAGAAACTCTTT
TRGJP1,large,TRGV8,CATWDPQLHTGWFKIF,TGTGCCACCTGGGATCCCCAGCTACACACTGGTTGGTTCAAGATATTT
TRGJ1/TRGJ2,-,TRGV10,CAAWINQKLF,TGTGCTGCGTGGATTAATCAGAAACTCTTT
TRGJP1,hyperexpanded,TRGV10,CAAWALNTGWFKIF,TGTGCTGCGTGGGCCCTCAACACTGGTTGGTTCAAGATATTT
TRGJ1/TRGJ2,-,TRGV10,CAAWMGPGGRYYKKLF,TGTGCTGCGTGGATGGGGCCCGGTGGTCGTTATTATAAGAAACTCTTT
TRGJP1,few,TRGV8,CATWDRTDPIPLGWFKIF,TGTGCCACCTGGGATAGGACCGACCCTATACCACTTGGTTGGTTCAAGATATTT
TRGJ1/TRGJ2,few,TRGV10,CAAWGLVIYYKKLF,TGTGCTGCGTGGGGATTGGTGATTTATTATAAGAAACTCTTT
TRGJP1,-,TRGV10,CAAPTIPLGWFKIF,TGTGCTGCCCCTACTATACCACTTGGTTGGTTCAAGATATTT
TRGJP2,-,TRGV11,CACWIGGAGRLIGIKTF,TGTGCCTGCTGGATAGGAGGGGCGGGTAGGTTGATTGGAATCAAGACGTTT
TRGJP2,-,TRGV11,CACWIRPGSLSDWIKTF,TGTGCCTGCTGGATTAGGCCAGGGTCCCTAAGTGATTGGATCAAGACGTTT
TRGJP1,-,TRGV10,CAAWELLGHTTGWFKIF,TGTGCTGCGTGGGAGTTATTGGGCCATACCACTGGTTGGTTCAAGATATTT
TRGJ1/TRGJ2,-,TRGV10,CAAWDSLPPVPDYYKKLF,TGTGCTGCGTGGGATTCTCTCCCTCCAGTCCCCGATTATTATAAGAAACTCTTT
TRGJP1,once,TRGV10,CAALGLLGSLGFKIF,TGTGCTGCGTTGGGATTATTGGGGAGTCTCGGGTTCAAGATATTT
TRGJP2,-,TRGV4,CATWDGPGISSDWIKTF,TGTGCCACCTGGGATGGGCCGGGTATAAGTAGTGATTGGATCAAGACGTTT
TRGJ1/TRGJ2,-,TRGV2,CATWDGPFYYKKLF,TGTGCCACCTGGGACGGCCCTTTTTATTATAAGAAACTCTTT
TRGJ1/TRGJ2,-,TRGV9,CALWERIRKLF,TGTGCCTTGTGGGAAAGAATAAGAAAACTCTTT
TRGJ1/TRGJ2,once,TRGV2,CATWDERFIMKKLF,TGTGCCACCTGGGACGAACGATTTATTATGAAGAAACTCTTT